The sequence of this T cell receptor (beta chain) was determined in a study of blood T cell repertoires in COVID-19 (TCRdb year 2020). About the investigation overall: Samples covering the acute and convalescent phases of COVID-19 were provided by collaborators in the United States, Italy and Spain. The prospective study material was composed of cDNA or gDNA derived from T cells, B-cell-depleted T cells, or PBMCs. The dataset comprised deeply sampled blood TCRbeta repertoires from subjects exposed to, actively infected with, or recovered from COVID-19. The repertoires were made available in a free public database intended to serve as a resource for research on the immune response to SARS-CoV-2. Samples were obtained from the ongoing ImmuneRACE study (first 160 participants) and from 1,254 subjects provided by 6 global collaborators. Nearly every sample came with metadata listing a de-identified subject ID, COVID-19 status, age in years and sex. HLA class I and class II types, where available, came from metadata supplied by the sample provider rather than from assay-based typing. Overall results and qualifications from the work: The quantity of clinical and demographic metadata differed by source and by participant and was supplied without curation.

As concerns this clone: No antigen is known for it. No clone much larger than this one lies a single base away; base qualities are absent.

Whole blood was collected in K2EDTA tubes by collaborating institutions according to the institutions' own protocols. For TCRbeta analysis, collaborator samples were shipped as frozen whole blood, as isolated PBMCs, or as DNA extracted from either sample type. TCRbeta CDR3 regions were amplified from genomic DNA by means of the immunoSEQ Assay, a bias-controlled multiplex PCR. The published analysis was carried out like this. The number of nucleated cells in each sample was estimated by amplification of reference gene primers within the assay. To quantify the absolute abundance of each unique TCRbeta CDR3 rearrangement, sequence reads were collapsed and filtered. For each sample, productive Simpson clonality was calculated as the square root of Simpson's diversity index over productive rearrangements. The immuneACCESS repertoire file appears here via TCRdb, limited to in-frame rearrangements. These files lack a portion of the clones; in checked studies, under half of the deficit traces to unresolved V genes, and the cause of the others is not known. D and trimming were read from the DNA, whereas the V and J calls and clone size are those reported in that table. This sample gives about 110,000 clones in total; about 90% of them show up just once. The ten largest clones represent around 5.1% of the sample.

Source material: peripheral blood. This sequence was found in a human donor in a cohort sampled during active COVID-19.

The bases are TGTGCCAGCTCACCACGGAGGCAAGAGACCCAGTACTTC. Translated, this is CASSPRRQETQYF. The chain is assembled from TRBV18 and TRBJ2-5; the D gene is perhaps TRBD2, from 5 matching bases. The germline V gene sets CDR1 to KGHSH and CDR2 to LQKENI. Inclusive of the bounding cysteine and phenylalanine, the CDR3 is 13 residues long. The read is trimmed to its CDR3 DNA, 39 bases read in frame from base 1. The germline ends are 5 bases apart after V is trimmed by 1 base and J by 2 bases.